This is a list of T cell receptor beta chains from one sample in a study of CD4 T cells in relation to SARS-CoV-2 and coronaviruses. Their antigen targets remain unknown. Sequencing used immunoSEQ multiplex PCR; TCRdb keeps in-frame clones, though not all of them. The sample lists 15,000 to 17,000 clones, 76% occurring once. The sample taken for sequencing was CD4+ T cells from PBMCs, cultured in vitro. All receptors derive from a human donor in good health. Both conserved end residues are part of each CDR3. The order of the fields is V gene, clone size, J gene, CDR3 protein. A row's size may be missing; if present it is once, few, many or a size class.

v_call: TRBV10-1; clone_size: -; j_call: TRBJ2-5; cdr3_aa: CASNNRAAETQYF
v_call: TRBV7-3; clone_size: few; j_call: TRBJ2-1; cdr3_aa: CASSLGGSYNEQFF
v_call: TRBV30; clone_size: -; j_call: TRBJ2-7; cdr3_aa: CAWSGTSGRAYEQYF
v_call: TRBV18; clone_size: -; j_call: TRBJ1-3; cdr3_aa: CASSPTEARVAGNTIYF
v_call: TRBV28; clone_size: -; j_call: TRBJ2-4; cdr3_aa: CASSSPAGAKNIQYF
v_call: TRBV7-3; clone_size: -; j_call: TRBJ2-2; cdr3_aa: CASSLVLAGDLGGELFF
v_call: TRBV3-1/TRBV3-2; clone_size: -; j_call: TRBJ2-3; cdr3_aa: CASSHRGTDTQYF
v_call: TRBV6-5; clone_size: -; j_call: TRBJ2-1; cdr3_aa: CASSLGQGEPYNEQFF
v_call: TRBV2; clone_size: -; j_call: TRBJ2-7; cdr3_aa: CASSLAEPAYEQYF
v_call: TRBV27; clone_size: -; j_call: TRBJ1-1; cdr3_aa: CASSQTWAGARTEAFF
v_call: TRBV12-5; clone_size: -; j_call: TRBJ2-5; cdr3_aa: CASGLVQGLAGQETQYF
v_call: TRBV3-1/TRBV3-2; clone_size: -; j_call: TRBJ2-7; cdr3_aa: CASSQGQAYEQYF
v_call: TRBV2; clone_size: -; j_call: TRBJ2-3; cdr3_aa: CASRELAGGTDTQYF
v_call: TRBV19; clone_size: -; j_call: TRBJ2-1; cdr3_aa: CASSTLGPTYRHNEQFF
v_call: TRBV11-1; clone_size: -; j_call: TRBJ2-7; cdr3_aa: CASSLGTTSGYAF
v_call: TRBV19; clone_size: -; j_call: TRBJ1-1; cdr3_aa: CASSIEGTTEAFF
v_call: TRBV10-3; clone_size: -; j_call: TRBJ2-5; cdr3_aa: CAISDVGGREETQYF
v_call: TRBV7-3; clone_size: once; j_call: TRBJ1-1; cdr3_aa: CASSLQGYTEAFF
v_call: TRBV7-9; clone_size: -; j_call: TRBJ1-4; cdr3_aa: CASSQGWTNEKLFF
v_call: TRBV7-9; clone_size: -; j_call: TRBJ2-3; cdr3_aa: CASSSHIDTQYF
v_call: TRBV18; clone_size: -; j_call: TRBJ2-1; cdr3_aa: CASSPRLAGGFEQFF
v_call: TRBV5-6; clone_size: once; j_call: TRBJ2-5; cdr3_aa: CASSPISGRIEETQYF